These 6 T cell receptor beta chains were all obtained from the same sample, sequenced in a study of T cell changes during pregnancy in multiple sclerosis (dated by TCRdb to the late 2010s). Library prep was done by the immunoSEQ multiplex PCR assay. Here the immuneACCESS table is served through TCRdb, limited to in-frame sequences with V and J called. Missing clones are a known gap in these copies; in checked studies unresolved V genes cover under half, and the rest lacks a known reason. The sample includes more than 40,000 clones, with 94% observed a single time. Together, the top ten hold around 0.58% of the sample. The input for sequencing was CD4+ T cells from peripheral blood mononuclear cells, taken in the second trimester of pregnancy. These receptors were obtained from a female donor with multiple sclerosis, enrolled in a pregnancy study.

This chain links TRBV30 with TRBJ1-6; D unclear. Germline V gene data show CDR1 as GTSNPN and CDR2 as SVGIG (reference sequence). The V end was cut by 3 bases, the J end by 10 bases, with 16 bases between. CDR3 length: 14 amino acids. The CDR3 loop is CAWRAGRARSPLHF. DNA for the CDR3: TGTGCCTGGAGGGCTGGCCGCGCTAGATCACCCCTCCACTTT.

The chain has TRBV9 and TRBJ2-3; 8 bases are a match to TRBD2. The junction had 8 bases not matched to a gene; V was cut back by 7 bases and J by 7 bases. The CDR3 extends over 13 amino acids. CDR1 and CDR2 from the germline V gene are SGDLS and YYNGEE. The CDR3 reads CASSLRTSNTQYF. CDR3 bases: TGTGCCAGCTCCCTACGGACTAGCAATACGCAGTATTTT. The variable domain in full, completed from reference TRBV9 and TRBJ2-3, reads DSGVTQTPKHLITATGQRVTLRCSPRSGDLSVYWYQQSLDQGLQFLIQYYNGEERAKGNILERFSAQQFPDLHSELNLSSLELGDSALYFCASSLRTSNTQYFGPGTRLTVL.

The CDR3 region has the DNA TGTGCCAGCAGTTACTCTGGGACAGGGGATGAAAAACTGTTTTTT. It is translated as CASSYSGTGDEKLFF. The chain links TRBV6-5 to TRBJ1-4, with 10 nucleotides matching TRBD1. CDR3 size: 15 residues. The germline V gene has CDR1 MNHEY and CDR2 SVGAGI. J lost 6 bases, V lost 0 bases, and 1 base had no gene match.

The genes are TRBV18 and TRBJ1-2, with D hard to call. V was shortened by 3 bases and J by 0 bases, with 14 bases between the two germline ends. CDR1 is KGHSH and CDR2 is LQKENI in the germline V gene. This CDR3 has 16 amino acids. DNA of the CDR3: TGTGCCAGCTCACCCCCGCCCCGGTCAACTAACTATGGCTACACCTTC. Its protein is CASSPPPRSTNYGYTF. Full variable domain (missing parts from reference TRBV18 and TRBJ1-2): NAGVMQNPRHLVRRRGQEARLRCSPMKGHSHVYWYRQLPEEGLKFMVYLQKENIIDESGMPKERFSAEFPKEGPSILRIQQVVRGDSAAYFCASSPPPRSTNYGYTFGSGTRLTVV.

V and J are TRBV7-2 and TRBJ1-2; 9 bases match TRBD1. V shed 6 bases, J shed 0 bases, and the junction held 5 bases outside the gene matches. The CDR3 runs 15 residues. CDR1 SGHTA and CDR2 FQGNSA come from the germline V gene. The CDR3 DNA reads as TGTGCCAGCAGTATACAGGGGGCGTCTAACTATGGCTACACCTTC. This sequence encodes CASSIQGASNYGYTF.

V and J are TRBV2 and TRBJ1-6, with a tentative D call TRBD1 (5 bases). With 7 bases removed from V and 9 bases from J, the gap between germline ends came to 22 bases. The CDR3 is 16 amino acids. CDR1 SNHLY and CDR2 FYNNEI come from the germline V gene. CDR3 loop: CASIRNGGTISSPLHF. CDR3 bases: TGTGCCAGCATTCGAAACGGCGGGACTATAAGTTCACCCCTCCACTTT.